The rows below give T cell receptor beta chains drawn from one sample of a study of spatial heterogeneity in lung cancer. A single record per CDR3 protein comes from TCRdb applying MiXCR to the 5' RACE reads. The profile shows around 87,000 distinct CDR3 sequences, 12% of them singletons. Sequencing was performed on PBMCs, taken at surgery. All receptors derive from a male donor with early-stage non-small cell lung cancer. CDR3s include the opening cysteine and the closing phenylalanine or tryptophan. Fields, in order: D gene, clone size, J gene, V gene, CDR3 protein, CDR3 DNA. The D gene is left open where the match is weak. Clone sizes are given selectively: once, few, many, or a class where the clone is expanded.

TRBD2 few TRBJ2-1 TRBV27 CASTGGSSYNEQFF TGTGCCAGCACGGGCGGGAGCTCCTACAATGAGCAGTTCTTC
- many TRBJ1-6 TRBV7-9 CASSPRNSPLHF TGTGCCAGCAGCCCTAGGAATTCACCCCTCCACTTT
- many TRBJ1-2 TRBV5-1 CASSLGPDYGYTF TGCGCCAGCAGCTTGGGACCAGACTATGGCTACACCTTC
- few TRBJ2-3 TRBV27 CASSLLWSGPSSTDTQYF TGTGCCAGCAGTTTATTGTGGAGCGGGCCTAGCTCCACAGATACGCAGTATTTT
- few TRBJ2-3 TRBV30 CAWSAPSTDTQYF TGTGCCTGGAGCGCCCCTAGCACAGATACGCAGTATTTT
TRBD2 - TRBJ2-5 TRBV12-3/TRBV12-4 CASSLVVGAGVRETQYF TGTGCCAGCAGTTTAGTGGTTGGAGCGGGGGTAAGAGAGACCCAGTACTTC
- many TRBJ1-4 TRBV7-8 CASSRRQAEEKLFF TGTGCCAGCAGCCGTCGACAGGCCGAGGAAAAACTGTTTTTT
TRBD1 - TRBJ1-6 TRBV20-1 CSARPQGADSPLHF TGCAGTGCTAGACCACAGGGGGCTGATTCACCCCTCCACTTT
- many TRBJ1-3 TRBV27 CASSRISGNTIYF TGTGCCAGCAGCCGGATCTCTGGAAACACCATATATTTT
- - TRBJ1-5 TRBV2 CASSPGRVNQPQHF TGTGCCAGCAGTCCTGGCAGGGTCAATCAGCCCCAGCATTTT
- - TRBJ1-2 TRBV7-3 CASSLPGATTGYTF TGTGCCAGCAGCTTACCGGGGGCCACCACGGGCTACACCTTC
- few TRBJ2-5 TRBV29-1 CSVAMNGETQYF TGCAGCGTTGCGATGAACGGCGAGACCCAGTACTTC
TRBD1 many TRBJ2-1 TRBV28 CASRGDRASYNEQFF TGTGCCAGCAGGGGGGACAGGGCCTCCTACAATGAGCAGTTCTTC
- - TRBJ2-7 TRBV12-3/TRBV12-4 CASSLSPTDYEQYF TGTGCCAGCAGTTTATCCCCGACAGACTACGAGCAGTACTTC
TRBD2 once TRBJ2-1 TRBV5-1 CASSGLAGGPDNEQFF TGCGCCAGCAGCGGTCTAGCGGGAGGGCCTGACAATGAGCAGTTCTTC
- - TRBJ2-7 TRBV4-2 CASSQEVRGSLYEQYF TGTGCCAGCAGCCAAGAGGTACGGGGGAGCCTCTACGAGCAGTACTTC
- many TRBJ1-5 TRBV13 CASSLGHGGQPQHF TGTGCCAGCAGCCTGGGACATGGGGGTCAGCCCCAGCATTTT
- - TRBJ2-7 TRBV10-3 CAISAGLGQSYEQYF TGTGCCATCAGTGCTGGGTTGGGCCAGTCCTACGAGCAGTACTTC
- many TRBJ2-7 TRBV29-1 CSASPTASYEQYF TGCAGCGCCTCACCGACGGCCTCCTACGAGCAGTACTTC
TRBD2 few TRBJ2-7 TRBV7-9 CASSLLRTSGGPTRPGTYEQYF TGTGCCAGCAGCCTACTCAGGACTAGCGGGGGGCCCACCCGCCCAGGTACCTACGAGCAGTACTTC
TRBD2 many TRBJ2-3 TRBV4-3 CASSLGLAVTDTQYF TGCGCCAGCAGCCTGGGACTAGCGGTCACAGATACGCAGTATTTT
- - TRBJ2-7 TRBV19 CASAPGVQLGEQYF TGTGCCAGTGCCCCAGGGGTCCAGCTAGGGGAGCAGTACTTC
- few TRBJ1-1 TRBV6-1 CASIIKKGIDEAFF TGTGCCAGCATCATAAAGAAGGGAATCGATGAAGCTTTCTTT
- - TRBJ2-7 TRBV20-1 CSAVNRDKAYEQYF TGCAGTGCTGTAAACCGGGACAAGGCCTACGAGCAGTACTTC
- - TRBJ2-5 TRBV7-9 CASSERASQETQYF TGTGCCAGCAGCGAGAGGGCCTCACAAGAGACCCAGTACTTC
- - TRBJ1-1 TRBV7-2 CASSPRTVGTEAFF TGTGCCAGCAGCCCCCGTACAGTGGGCACTGAAGCTTTCTTT
TRBD2 few TRBJ2-2 TRBV24-1 CATRGLASDTGELFF TGTGCCACCAGAGGACTAGCGTCTGACACCGGGGAGCTGTTTTTT
- many TRBJ2-4 TRBV28 CASSRSQGENIQYF TGTGCCAGCAGCAGGTCTCAGGGAGAAAACATTCAGTACTTC
- - TRBJ2-5 TRBV6-5 CASSLGAEETQYF TGTGCCAGCAGCCTTGGGGCGGAAGAGACCCAGTACTTC
- many TRBJ2-3 TRBV11-2 CASSFSGTSTDTQYF TGTGCCAGCAGCTTCAGCGGCACTAGCACAGATACGCAGTATTTT
TRBD2 once TRBJ2-3 TRBV6-6 CASRISGGDLTDTQYF TGTGCCAGCAGAATAAGCGGGGGGGACCTAACAGATACGCAGTATTTT
TRBD1 - TRBJ1-1 TRBV7-9 CASTIITGANTEAFF TGTGCCAGCACCATTATCACAGGGGCGAACACTGAAGCTTTCTTT
TRBD2 - TRBJ2-2 TRBV11-2 CASSPGTSGLGDTGELFF TGTGCCAGCAGCCCCGGGACTAGCGGCCTTGGAGACACCGGGGAGCTGTTTTTT
TRBD2 many TRBJ2-4 TRBV20-1 CSASTLAGAYSFGSPARNIQYF TGCAGTGCTAGTACACTAGCGGGGGCGTATTCATTTGGTTCCCCCGCCAGGAACATTCAGTACTTC
- many TRBJ2-1 TRBV5-1 CASSQDSSTNEQFF TGCGCCAGCAGCCAGGACTCTTCTACAAATGAGCAGTTCTTC
TRBD2 few TRBJ2-7 TRBV29-1 CSGRGGAGGEQYF TGCAGCGGGAGGGGAGGGGCCGGAGGGGAGCAGTACTTC
TRBD2 - TRBJ2-7 TRBV28 CASRFTSGSNYEQYF TGTGCCAGCAGATTTACTAGCGGGAGTAACTACGAGCAGTACTTC
- - TRBJ2-2 TRBV24-1 CATSDYGSHTGELFF TGTGCCACCAGTGATTACGGGAGTCACACCGGGGAGCTGTTTTTT
- few TRBJ2-5 TRBV10-2 CASSEWGRGETQYF TGCGCCAGCAGTGAGTGGGGAAGGGGCGAGACCCAGTACTTC
- few TRBJ2-1 TRBV12-3/TRBV12-4 CASSFTSRNEQFF TGTGCCAGCAGTTTCACTAGCCGGAATGAGCAGTTCTTC
- - TRBJ2-5 TRBV6-1 CASSGESPGLSISETQYF TGTGCCAGCAGTGGAGAATCGCCGGGACTCAGTATCAGCGAGACCCAGTACTTC
- - TRBJ1-5 TRBV4-1 CASSQDLALRQPQHF TGCGCCAGCAGCCAAGATTTGGCACTGCGTCAGCCCCAGCATTTT